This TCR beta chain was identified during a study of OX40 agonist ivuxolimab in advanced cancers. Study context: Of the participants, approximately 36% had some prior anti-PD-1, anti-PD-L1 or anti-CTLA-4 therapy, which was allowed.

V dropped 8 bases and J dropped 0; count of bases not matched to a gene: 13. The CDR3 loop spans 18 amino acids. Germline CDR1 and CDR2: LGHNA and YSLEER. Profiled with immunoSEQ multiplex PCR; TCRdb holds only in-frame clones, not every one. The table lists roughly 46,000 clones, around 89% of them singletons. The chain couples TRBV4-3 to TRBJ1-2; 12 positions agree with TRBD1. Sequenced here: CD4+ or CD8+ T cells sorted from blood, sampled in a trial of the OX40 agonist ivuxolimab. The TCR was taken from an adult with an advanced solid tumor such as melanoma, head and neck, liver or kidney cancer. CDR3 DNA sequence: TGCGCCAGCTTAGGTATTCCGGGACAGGGGGCAACTAACTATGGCTACACCTTC. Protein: CASLGIPGQGATNYGYTF.